This T cell receptor (beta chain) originates from a study of PD-L1 blockade in urothelial cancer. Across the study: Blood samples had a median of 141,255 T cells. General study findings and limits: Better survival was forecast by a pretreatment blood TCR clonality below the median.

Note on this clone: Its antigen is undetermined.

The CDR3 totals 15 residues. Germline CDR1 reads SGDLS; CDR2 reads YYNGEE. The V end lost 2 bases, the J end lost 0 bases, and 10 bases lay between the germline ends. Data came from immunoSEQ multiplex PCR; TCRdb stores just in-frame clones and leaves some out. This sample yields around 56,000 clones, of which around 84% are seen a single time; roughly 2.9% belongs to the top ten. The chain recombines TRBV9 with TRBJ2-3; tentatively, D is TRBD2 (7 bases). This sample comprised PBMCs, obtained around atezolizumab (anti-PD-L1) treatment. The receptor was isolated from a man aged 50 to 59 with urothelial cancer. The CDR3 DNA reads as TGTGCCAGCAGCGTCGGGGGGCCGAGCACAGATACGCAGTATTTT. This sequence encodes CASSVGGPSTDTQYF.